Presented here are 21 T cell receptor beta chains from one specimen sequenced in a study of vaccination and CD4 T cells after COVID-19. No antigens are known for them. Cultured CD4+ T-cell DNA underwent Oncomine TCR Beta short-read sequencing. TCRdb passed the PCR reads through MiXCR, listing each CDR3 protein once. The profile shows roughly 16,000 distinct CDR3 sequences, about three quarters of them singletons. Indicated treatment: roughly 10-day PBMC culture with coronavirus spike peptide pools or control peptides (ViraFEST assay). Sample: CD4+ T cells from blood, cultured in vitro. These receptors were collected from a human donor who had recovered from COVID-19.

This clonotype appeared a few times. The V call is TRBV6-1, the J call TRBJ1-2; possibly TRBD1 for D (6 bases). From germline, CDR1 is MNHNS and CDR2 SASEGT. The CDR3 is 14 amino acids. V gave up 5 bases and J gave up 3 bases, with 13 bases separating them. For the CDR3, the DNA is TGTGCCAGCAGTCCGGGGGGCAGATACTATGGCTACACCTTC. As protein: CASSPGGRYYGYTF.

The V gene is TRBV7-2, the J gene TRBJ2-7; weak D call: TRBD1 (5 bases). CDR1 and CDR2 from the germline V gene are SGHTA and FQGNSA. V was shortened by 1 base and J by 5 bases, with 15 bases between the two germline ends. CDR3 length equals 15 residues. The CDR3 coding sequence is TGTGCCAGCAGCTTAGGGGCAGGGTTAGTTCACGAGCAGTACTTC. Its translation is CASSLGAGLVHEQYF.

The J gene is TRBJ2-5, the V gene TRBV10-3; TRBD2 matches 8 bases. CDR1 and CDR2 from the germline V gene are ENHRY and SYGVKD. The V segment lost 6 bases and the J segment 1 base; nucleotides outside the gene matches: 7. The CDR3 sequence is 15 residues long. Here the CDR3 DNA reads TGTGCCATCAGCACCGACAGCGGGAGCCAAGAGACCCAGTACTTC. This translates into CAISTDSGSQETQYF.

The sample holds a few counts of this clonotype. The chain couples TRBV6-1 to TRBJ1-5; tentatively, D is TRBD1 (5 bases). The V end was cut by 4 bases, the J end by 2 bases, with 15 bases between. Germline V gene lookup returns CDR1 MNHNS and CDR2 SASEGT. CDR3 length: 16 residues. The CDR3 sequence is CASSAPAWGGNQPQHF. The CDR3 nucleotides read TGTGCCAGCAGTGCCCCTGCTTGGGGGGGCAATCAGCCCCAGCATTTT.

This clonotype appeared once. This rearrangement joins TRBV15 to TRBJ2-7; 12 nucleotides match TRBD2. This CDR3 comprises 14 residues. Germline CDR1 reads LNHNV; CDR2 reads YYDKDF (reference sequence). V lost 5 bases to trimming and J lost 2 bases; unmatched junction nucleotides: 1. This CDR3 reads CATSRTSGAYEQYF. Here the CDR3 DNA reads TGTGCCACCAGCCGGACTAGCGGGGCCTACGAGCAGTACTTC. Together with reference TRBV15 and TRBJ2-7, the CDR3 gives the full variable domain: DAMVIQNPRYQVTQFGKPVTLSCSQTLNHNVMYWYQQKSSQAPKLLFHYYDKDFNNEADTPDNFQSRRPNTSFCFLDIRSPGLGDTAMYLCATSRTSGAYEQYFGPGTRLTVT.

The chain employs TRBV7-2 and TRBJ2-3; tentative D call: TRBD2 (6 bases). This CDR3 region has 16 residues. CDR1 is SGHTA, CDR2 FQGNSA, per germline. Trimming shortened V by 5 bases and J by 5 bases, and 20 bases separated the two germline ends. DNA of the CDR3: TGTGCCAGCAGCCGGGCCAGAAGGGCCGGGGGAGATACGCAGTATTTT. Protein product: CASSRARRAGGDTQYF.

The CDR3 sequence: CSAAGGKAVEQFF. The DNA for the CDR3 is TGCAGTGCGGCGGGGGGGAAGGCGGTTGAGCAGTTCTTC. The V and J genes are TRBV20-1 and TRBJ2-1; 9 bases match TRBD2. J lost 9 bases, V lost 6 bases, and 9 bases had no gene match. Looked up from germline, CDR1 is DFQATT and CDR2 is SNEGSKA (reference sequence). This CDR3 is built from 13 residues.

The chain employs TRBV7-2 and TRBJ1-1; TRBD1 matches at 7 bases. CDR3 size: 15 residues. Germline loops: CDR1 SGHTA, CDR2 FQGNSA. V lost 5 bases, J lost 0 bases, and 6 bases stayed unmatched. The CDR3 coding sequence is TGTGCCAGCAGCCCCCGACAGGGCGTGAACACTGAAGCTTTCTTT. Translation: CASSPRQGVNTEAFF.

The count of this clonotype is one. J is TRBJ2-3 and V is TRBV19; 10 nucleotides align to TRBD2. CDR1 LNHDA and CDR2 SQIVND come from the germline V gene (reference sequence). The CDR3 runs to 17 residues. V shed 5 bases and J 2 bases; nucleotides not matched to a gene: 10. The CDR3 loop is CASSGPGLASSTDTQYF. CDR3 nucleotide sequence: TGTGCCAGTAGTGGCCCGGGACTAGCGAGCTCCACAGATACGCAGTATTTT.

V usage is TRBV10-3 and J usage is TRBJ2-2, with 7 bases identical to TRBD2. The CDR3 runs 14 residues. CDR1 is ENHRY and CDR2 is SYGVKD in the germline V gene. Trimming cost V 3 bases and J 5 bases; bases outside gene matches: 3. The CDR3 DNA reads as TGTGCCATCAGTGACGCGGGAGATACCGGGGAGCTGTTTTTT. Translation gives CAISDAGDTGELFF.

The chain carries TRBV20-1 and TRBJ1-5, with D perhaps matching TRBD1 (5 bases). V dropped 0 bases and J dropped 4 bases, with 19 bases sitting between them. Per the germline V gene, CDR1 is DFQATT and CDR2 is SNEGSKA (reference sequence). CDR3 length equals 17 residues. This CDR3 reads CSARDAREGKMNQPQHF. The CDR3 bases are TGCAGTGCTAGAGATGCTCGGGAGGGGAAGATGAATCAGCCCCAGCATTTT.

The chain couples TRBV6-2 or TRBV6-3 to TRBJ1-1, with D perhaps TRBD1 (6 bases). This CDR3 has 14 residues. Trimming removed 6 bases at V and 0 bases at J, with 11 bases between. Germline V gene data show CDR1 as MNHEY and CDR2 as SVGEGT. As DNA, the CDR3 is TGTGCCAGCAGGCTAGGACAGTTGAACACTGAAGCTTTCTTT. Residues: CASRLGQLNTEAFF.

The rearrangement links TRBV29-1 to TRBJ1-2, with D possibly TRBD1 on 5 matching bases. CDR1 is SQVTM and CDR2 is ANQGSEA in the germline V gene. Trimming stripped 6 bases from V and 5 bases from J, with 16 bases between. CDR3 length: 13 amino acids. This CDR3 reads CSVDDGSGYGYTF. CDR3 coding DNA: TGCAGCGTCGATGACGGCTCAGGGTATGGCTACACCTTC. Together with reference TRBV29-1 and TRBJ1-2, the CDR3 gives the full variable domain: SAVISQKPSRDICQRGTSLTIQCQVDSQVTMMFWYRQQPGQSLTLIATANQGSEATYESGFVIDKFPISRPNLTFSTLTVSNMSPEDSSIYLCSVDDGSGYGYTFGSGTRLTVV.

The chain combines TRBV20-1 with TRBJ2-2; D ambiguous. Germline CDR1 and CDR2: DFQATT and SNEGSKA (reference sequence). CDR3 size: 13 residues. Deletions cut 3 bases from V and 5 bases from J, with 10 bases between. In DNA, the CDR3 is TGCAGTGCTAGCCCGACACTGACCGGGGAGCTGTTTTTT. Amino acids: CSASPTLTGELFF.

The chain couples TRBV5-6 to TRBJ2-3; D is undetermined. With 5 bases removed from V and 4 bases from J, the gap between germline ends came to 17 bases. This CDR3 region has 15 residues. Germline CDR1 is SGHDT and CDR2 is YYEEEE. The CDR3 loop is CASRIGPQRADTQYF. The CDR3 DNA is TGTGCCAGCAGAATCGGCCCTCAAAGGGCAGATACGCAGTATTTT. Complete variable domain (other parts from reference TRBV5-6 and TRBJ2-3): DAGVTQSPTHLIKTRGQQVTLRCSPKSGHDTVSWYQQALGQGPQFIFQYYEEEERQRGNFPDRFSGHQFPNYSSELNVNALLLGDSALYLCASRIGPQRADTQYFGPGTRLTVL.

The chain has TRBV6-1 and TRBJ2-4, with 9 bases that match TRBD1. Germline V gene sequence: CDR1 MNHNS, CDR2 SASEGT. The CDR3 covers 13 residues. Trimming removed 7 bases from V and 5 bases from J; junction bases left unmatched: 3. The DNA of the CDR3 is TGTGCCAGCACTAACAGGGGGCAAAACATTCAGTACTTC. Residues: CASTNRGQNIQYF.

The chain links TRBV19 to TRBJ2-3; 10 nucleotides line up with TRBD2. Trimming at V came to 6 bases and at J to 7 bases, leaving 10 bases not matched to a gene. Per germline, CDR1 LNHDA and CDR2 SQIVND (reference sequence). CDR3 length: 15 amino acids. The CDR3 sequence: CASRPLAGEGYTQYF. The CDR3 region has the DNA TGTGCCAGTAGACCGCTAGCGGGAGAAGGATATACGCAGTATTTT. Full variable domain (remainder filled in from reference TRBV19 and TRBJ2-3): DGGITQSPKYLFRKEGQNVTLSCEQNLNHDAMYWYRQDPGQGLRLIYYSQIVNDFQKGDIAEGYSVSREKKESFPLTVTSAQKNPTAFYLCASRPLAGEGYTQYFGPGTRLTVL.

The chain carries TRBV6-1 and TRBJ2-3; D call uncertain. The germline V gene encodes CDR1 MNHNS and CDR2 SASEGT. The CDR3 runs to 16 residues. V was pared by 6 bases and J by 2 bases, with 18 bases between. The CDR3: CASSHNPSALTDTQYF. The DNA of the CDR3 is TGTGCCAGCAGCCATAATCCGTCGGCCCTCACAGATACGCAGTATTTT.

V gene TRBV19 combines with J gene TRBJ2-5; 9 positions match TRBD1. The trim removed 4 bases at V and 7 bases at J, leaving 13 bases unmatched. Germline CDR1 LNHDA, CDR2 SQIVND (reference sequence). The CDR3 loop spans 16 amino acids. The CDR3: CASSTTGTGWGRTQYF. The DNA for the CDR3 is TGTGCCAGTAGTACAACCGGGACAGGGTGGGGTCGGACCCAGTACTTC.

This chain joins TRBV7-2 and TRBJ2-7; possible D gene TRBD2, 5 bases. The CDR3 is 13 amino acids. Germline CDR1 SGHTA, CDR2 FQGNSA. Trimming pared 4 bases from V and 9 bases from J, leaving 16 bases between. CDR3 residues: CASSWALASWQYF. CDR3 bases: TGTGCCAGCAGCTGGGCCTTAGCGTCCTGGCAGTACTTC.

The genes are TRBV7-2 and TRBJ1-6; perhaps TRBD1 as D (5 bases). CDR1 is SGHTA, CDR2 FQGNSA, per germline. Trimming stripped 6 bases from V and 7 bases from J, with 16 bases between. The CDR3 is made up of 15 amino acids. CDR3 sequence: CASRAGTERNSPLHF. The CDR3 DNA reads TGTGCCAGCAGAGCCGGGACGGAGAGGAATTCACCCCTCCACTTT.